This TCR beta chain was documented in a study of T cells in Graves' hyperthyroidism and ophthalmopathy. Germline values: CDR1 MGHDK, CDR2 SYGVNS. The V gene lost 8 bases and the J gene lost 4 bases, with 7 bases spanning the gap. The CDR3 loop spans 11 amino acids. Amplified regions were TCR beta CDR3 sequences from RNA transcripts. The study used the HTBI primer set for a first-round RT-PCR of the TCR CDR3. Via MiXCR, TCRdb re-called the multiplex PCR reads, giving one row per CDR3 protein. The profile shows roughly 500,000 distinct CDR3 sequences, roughly 23% of them singletons. The chain combines TRBV25-1 with TRBJ2-3; D gene ambiguous. The TCR comes from a woman aged 70-85 years with Graves' ophthalmopathy. The specimen was blood. The CDR3 DNA reads as TGTGCCAGCTATATATCAGATACGCAGTATTTT. Its translation: CASYISDTQYF. Looking up the rest from reference TRBV25-1 and TRBJ2-3 gives the full variable domain: EADIYQTPRYLVIGTGKKITLECSQTMGHDKMYWYQQDPGMELHLIHYSYGVNSTEKGDLSSESTVSRIRTEHFPLTLESARPSHTSQYLCASYISDTQYFGPGTRLTVL.